Reported below is one T cell receptor beta chain. The Seattle patients joined while their infection was active and were tracked longitudinally afterward. Study processing details: It was from reference gene primer amplification that nucleated cell counts were estimated. Here immunoSEQ multiplex PCR was the method, and the copy in TCRdb shows in-frame clones only, minus some. The V and J calls and clone size come from that table; D and trimming were worked out from the DNA. The table shows about 80,000 clones, with roughly 85% occurring only once. This specimen belongs to a study of blood T cell repertoires in COVID-19. Study-wide context: Some COVID-19 samples were acute and others convalescent; all came from the United States, Italy and Spain. T cells, B-cell-depleted T cells, or PBMCs supplied cDNA or gDNA.

V was trimmed by 1 base and J by 4 bases, leaving 8 bases between them. The CDR3 runs 14 residues. Germline CDR1 SGHNT, CDR2 YENEEA. The TCR originated in a man aged 50-60 years with COVID-19, enrolled during active disease. The chain is built from TRBV11-3 and TRBJ1-3, with D possibly matching TRBD1 (5 bases). Sequencing was carried out using peripheral blood. The CDR3 protein is CASSLGTPGNTIYF. In DNA, the CDR3 is TGTGCCAGCAGCTTAGGGACACCCGGAAACACCATATATTTT.